This T cell receptor (beta chain) was observed in a study of cytomegalovirus exposure and HLA in healthy donors. The PCR ran on 60 Vbeta and 13 Jbeta primers. Assay used: immunoSEQ multiplex PCR; TCRdb lists only in-frame clones, some missing. Among approximately 170,000 clones listed, 77% were seen once. Donors had nominal health at sampling but likely had unrecorded immune exposures. The CDR3 is 17 residues long. Per the germline V gene, CDR1 is LGHNA and CDR2 is YNFKEQ. Trimming removed 0 bases from V and 5 bases from J, with 20 bases in between. The V call is TRBV4-2, the J call TRBJ2-7; no firm D call. The clonotype comes from a male donor in good health and CMV-seropositive. The sample was PBMCs. The CDR3: CASSQDSRSYSSNEQYF. In DNA form, the CDR3 reads TGTGCCAGCAGCCAAGACTCCCGGTCCTATTCATCCAACGAGCAGTACTTC.